Reported below is one T cell receptor (beta chain). What it binds is unknown. The germline V gene has CDR1 MNHNS and CDR2 SASEGT. The CDR3 has 12 amino acids. Trimming removed 6 bases at V and 5 bases at J, with 7 bases between. Lamina propria and intraepithelial lymphocytes were released by processing graft tissue. These data originate in a study of graft-versus-host responses after intestinal transplantation. Background on the study: Those transplanted obtained multivisceral, liver-intestinal, or isolated intestinal grafts. All recipients got anti-thymocyte globulin induction, then tacrolimus and steroids for roughly 3 years.

Data came from immunoSEQ multiplex PCR; TCRdb stores just in-frame clones and leaves some out. Here the sample spans around 15,000 clones, around 77% being singletons. General study findings and limits: Circulating GvH clone levels at their peak were associated with HvG declines (early post-transplant). Detection of GvH clones occurred in recipient marrow, and some had their first appearance in ileum or blood.

The chain recombines TRBV6-1 with TRBJ1-4; no clear D gene. Here the sequenced sample was ileum tissue, taken around 69 weeks after intestinal transplant. The receptor comes from a human patient who received an intestinal transplant, so some T cells may come from the graft donor. In nucleotides, the CDR3 is TGTGCCAGCAGCCCACAGAATGAAAAACTGTTTTTT. It translates to CASSPQNEKLFF.